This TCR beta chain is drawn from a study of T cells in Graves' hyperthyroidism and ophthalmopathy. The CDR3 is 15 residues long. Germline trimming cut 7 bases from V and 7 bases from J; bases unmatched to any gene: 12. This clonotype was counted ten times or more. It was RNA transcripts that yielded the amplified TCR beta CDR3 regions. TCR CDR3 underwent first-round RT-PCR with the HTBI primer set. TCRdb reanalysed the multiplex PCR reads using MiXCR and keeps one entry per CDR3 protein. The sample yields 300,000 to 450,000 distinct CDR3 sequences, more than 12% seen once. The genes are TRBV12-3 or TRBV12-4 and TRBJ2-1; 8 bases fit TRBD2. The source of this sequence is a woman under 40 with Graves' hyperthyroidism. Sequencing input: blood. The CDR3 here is CASTPPRGRTNEQFF. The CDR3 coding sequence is TGTGCCAGCACCCCCCCACGCGGGAGGACTAATGAGCAGTTCTTC.